This T cell receptor beta chain was obtained from a study of shared clonotypes between healthy human individuals. CDR1 and CDR2 (germline): SQVTM, ANQGSEA. CDR3 length: 11 residues. The V gene lost 0 bases and the J gene lost 6 bases, with 6 bases spanning the gap. Positively selected for CCR7, the CD45RO-negative cells used as naive CD8 cells excluded terminally differentiated effector memory CD45RA+ cells. Libraries were prepared by immunoSEQ multiplex PCR; TCRdb keeps only in-frame clonotypes and omits some of them. Of fewer than 1 million clones listed, 96% are singletons. As concerns this clone: This specimen includes other DNA sequences encoding the same CDR3.

The sequence was collected from a man aged 25 to 40 in good health. The rearrangement joins TRBV29-1 to TRBJ2-7; no clear D gene. Sample: naive CD8+ T cells sorted from blood. CDR3 in DNA: TGCAGCGTTGAAGACTTGGGCGAGCAGTACTTC. As protein: CSVEDLGEQYF.